This record concerns one TCR beta chain sequence. What it recognizes is unknown. This CDR3 has 13 amino acids. Germline assignment: CDR1 GTSNPN and CDR2 SVGIG (reference sequence). The J segment lost 6 bases and the V segment lost 5 bases, leaving 5 bases of the junction unmatched. The sample belongs to a study of post-analysis software for immune sequencing data. Whole-study context: Patients had relapsing-remitting, secondary progressive or progressive-relapsing multiple sclerosis; some lacked subtype.

Tagging with unique molecular identifiers was a feature of the TCR beta cDNA libraries. There were roughly 0.85 to 11 million T cells, and approximately 480,000 cDNA molecules came from them. MiXCR was run by TCRdb on the PCR reads, yielding one entry per CDR3 protein. Here the sample spans some 500,000 distinct CDR3 sequences, around 40% being singletons. Notes on the study in general: Comparison with controls showed significantly lower normalized Chao1 diversity in multiple sclerosis patients. Patients used several TRBV segments, including TRBV5-6, TRBV5-1 and TRBV20-1, more often than controls. F measure showed strong co-clustering of same-batch samples.

Sequencing used blood. The receptor was derived from a girl between 5 and 17 years old with multiple sclerosis. V is TRBV30 and J is TRBJ1-2, with 11 bases that match TRBD1. The DNA for the CDR3 is TGTGCCTGGCCGGGACAGGGGGTCCATGGCTACACCTTC. Translation: CAWPGQGVHGYTF.